The 4 T cell receptor beta chains given below trace back to one sample, sequenced in a study of cytotoxic CD8 clonotypes in ibrutinib-treated CLL. Method: immunoSEQ multiplex PCR; TCRdb's copy keeps in-frame clones and lacks some. The sample carries some 170,000 clones, around nine tenths recorded once. The sample here was PBMCs, taken at disease progression, from a patient treated with ibrutinib. Receptor source: a human donor with chronic lymphocytic leukemia.

This chain uses TRBV27 with TRBJ2-2; no firm D call. This CDR3 region has 16 residues. CDR1 and CDR2 from the germline V gene are MNHEY and SMNVEV (reference sequence). Trimming stripped 5 bases from V and 2 bases from J, with 15 bases between. The CDR3 loop is CASSEWLPSNTGELFF. The CDR3 region has the DNA TGTGCCAGCAGTGAATGGCTACCCTCTAACACCGGGGAGCTGTTTTTT.

The chain links TRBV13 to TRBJ2-2; D is unclear. Germline V gene lookup returns CDR1 PRHDT and CDR2 FYEKMQ (reference sequence). This CDR3 comprises 16 residues. V lost 6 bases and J 7 bases, leaving 21 bases between the germline ends. The CDR3 DNA follows: TGTGCCAGCAGTTCCAACCGGGCCACATCGGGCGGGGAGCTGTTTTTT. This sequence encodes CASSSNRATSGGELFF. Using reference TRBV13 and TRBJ2-2 for the parts outside the CDR3, the full variable domain is AAGVIQSPRHLIKEKRETATLKCYPIPRHDTVYWYQQGPGQDPQFLISFYEKMQSDKGSIPDRFSAQQFSDYHSELNMSSLELGDSALYFCASSSNRATSGGELFFGEGSRLTVL.

V and J are TRBV29-1 and TRBJ2-7, with 9 bases matching TRBD1. Trimming at V came to 0 bases and at J to 3 bases, leaving 12 bases not matched to a gene. The CDR3 has 17 residues. Per germline, CDR1 SQVTM and CDR2 ANQGSEA. CDR3 nucleotides: TGCAGCGTTGAAGACCCCGGGGGGACAGGGAGACTCTACGAGCAGTACTTC. It is translated as CSVEDPGGTGRLYEQYF.

The rearrangement joins TRBV2 to TRBJ2-7, with 7 bases aligning to TRBD2. V gave up 7 bases and J gave up 6 bases; unmatched junction bases: 9. CDR3 length: 13 amino acids. Germline CDR1 is SNHLY and CDR2 is FYNNEI. The CDR3 sequence: CASMRGGEGEQYF. The CDR3 bases are TGTGCCAGCATGCGGGGCGGGGAGGGCGAGCAGTACTTC.